The next 19 T cell receptor beta chains were all read from a single sample in a study of response to subunit inactivated influenza vaccine. Each CDR3 protein gets one entry after TCRdb re-called the RT-PCR reads with MiXCR. Among 550,000 to 800,000 distinct CDR3 sequences listed, 15% to 19% were seen once. Sequenced here: PBMCs from blood, sampled approximately 12 days after vaccination. The origin of the receptors is a man in his forties or fifties who received an inactivated influenza vaccine.

This clonotype was counted only a few times. The germline gene is not matched at one end of the junction; a read error may be the cause. The gene calls are TRBV5-1 and TRBJ2-2; maybe TRBD2 (5 bases). The CDR3 consists of 15 residues. Germline V gives CDR1 SGHRS, CDR2 YFSETQ. The CDR3 bases are TGCGCCAGCAGCTTGGTGGTAGCGAATACCGGGGAGCTGTTTTTT. Protein: CASSLVVANTGELFF.

In its sample, this clonotype was seen many times. V gene TRBV12-3 or TRBV12-4 combines with J gene TRBJ1-1, with D uncertain. The V end was cut by 6 bases, the J end by 1 base, with 6 bases between. The CDR3 is made up of 12 amino acids. The CDR3 spells CASRDRNTEAFF. The CDR3 region has the DNA TGTGCCAGCAGGGATCGGAACACTGAAGCTTTCTTT.

As concerns this clonotype: A much larger clone lies one base from this, so it may be a read error. The genes are TRBV12-3 or TRBV12-4 and TRBJ2-1; TRBD2 matches 10 bases. The CDR3 totals 18 residues. The CDR3: CACSFSSGGFYSYNEQFF. CDR3 DNA: TGTGCCTGCAGTTTTAGTAGCGGGGGGTTCTACTCCTACAATGAGCAGTTCTTC.

The chain joins TRBV28 to TRBJ1-5, with D possibly being TRBD1 (5 bases). This CDR3 region has 19 residues. V gave up 5 bases and J gave up 5 bases, with 28 bases separating them. In germline, CDR1 is MDHEN, CDR2 SYDVKM. DNA for the CDR3: TGTGCCAGCAGTCCCTCGGTGGGACTCGGGACGATTTGGGATCAGCCCCAGCATTTT. It specifies CASSPSVGLGTIWDQPQHF. The variable domain in full, completed from reference TRBV28 and TRBJ1-5, reads DVKVTQSSRYLVKRTGEKVFLECVQDMDHENMFWYRQDPGLGLRLIYFSYDVKMKEKGDIPEGYSVSREKKERFSLILESASTNQTSMYLCASSPSVGLGTIWDQPQHFGDGTRLSIL.

This clonotype was counted between two and nine times. This chain links TRBV10-3 with TRBJ2-5; 11 bases are shared with TRBD1. Germline CDR1 is ENHRY and CDR2 is SYGVKD. There are 16 residues in the CDR3. Losses at the gene ends were 2 bases for V and 5 bases for J; bases not matched to a gene: 7. The CDR3 sequence: CAISEPGTGGWETQYF. The CDR3, as DNA: TGTGCCATCAGTGAGCCAGGGACAGGGGGTTGGGAGACCCAGTACTTC.

This clonotype was observed a few times. The chain couples TRBV4-2 to TRBJ1-2; D is undetermined. This CDR3 has 14 residues. Germline loops: CDR1 LGHNA, CDR2 YNFKEQ. V lost 3 bases, J lost 6 bases, and 14 bases lay in between. CDR3 coding DNA: TGTGCCAGCAGCCACCCGTTGGGCACGCATGGCTACACCTTC. The encoded protein is CASSHPLGTHGYTF.

This clonotype was observed a handful of times. This sequence joins TRBV5-1 and TRBJ2-3; D is possibly TRBD2 (6 bases). The germline V gene has CDR1 SGHRS and CDR2 YFSETQ. The CDR3 spans 12 residues. Deletions cut 5 bases from V and 4 bases from J, with 8 bases between. This chain's CDR3 is CASREGADTQYF. The CDR3 DNA follows: TGCGCCAGCAGGGAGGGTGCAGATACGCAGTATTTT.

The CDR3 bases are TGTGCCAGCAGCAGAACGGGACTAGCGGGAACTTACCACAATGAGCAGTTCTTC. It encodes CASSRTGLAGTYHNEQFF. V gene TRBV11-1 combines with J gene TRBJ2-1; 13 bases are a match to TRBD2. The germline gives CDR1 SGHAT, CDR2 FQDESV (reference sequence). Trimming at V came to 5 bases and at J to 5 bases, leaving 12 bases not matched to a gene. The CDR3 runs 18 residues.

This clonotype turned up a few times. The chain has TRBV5-1 and TRBJ2-7; maybe TRBD2 (7 bases). V lost 4 bases, J lost 5 bases, and 16 bases lay in between. From germline, CDR1 is SGHRS and CDR2 YFSETQ. This CDR3 region has 14 residues. CDR3: CASSPSRGRDEQYF. The CDR3 coding sequence is TGCGCCAGCAGCCCATCGCGGGGGCGGGACGAGCAGTACTTC.

The table lists this clonotype with a few counts. V usage is TRBV9 and J usage is TRBJ2-7; D is perhaps TRBD1 (6 bases). The CDR3 length is 14 residues. Per the germline V gene, CDR1 is SGDLS and CDR2 is YYNGEE. The germline V and J ends were trimmed by 3 bases and 0 bases, with 10 bases remaining between them. The CDR3 bases are TGTGCCAGCAGCGCGTGGGACAACTCCTACGAGCAGTACTTC. It specifies CASSAWDNSYEQYF.

CDR3 residues: CASSFWADATNTGELFF. The CDR3 bases are TGTGCCAGCAGCTTCTGGGCGGACGCCACGAACACCGGGGAGCTGTTTTTT. The rearrangement joins TRBV7-7 to TRBJ2-2, with D hard to call. The CDR3 consists of 17 residues. Germline assignment: CDR1 SSHAT and CDR2 FNYEAQ (reference sequence). Deletions cut 3 bases from V and 0 bases from J, with 14 bases between.

The chain carries TRBV7-2 and TRBJ2-5; D possibly uses TRBD1 or TRBD2 (6 bases each). Germline CDR1 SGHTA, CDR2 FQGNSA. V shed 5 bases and J shed 5 bases, with 18 bases lying between them. This CDR3 has 15 amino acids. CDR3 in amino acids: CASSQGFGGRETQYF. The DNA of the CDR3 is TGTGCCAGCAGCCAGGGGTTCGGGGGCAGGGAGACCCAGTACTTC.

The chain combines TRBV20-1 with TRBJ1-2; TRBD1 matches at 9 bases. Per germline, CDR1 DFQATT and CDR2 SNEGSKA (reference sequence). V was clipped by 4 bases and J by 7 bases; unmatched bases: 13. This CDR3 spans 15 amino acids. The CDR3 nucleotides read TGCAGTGCTACTAAAACCGGGACAGGGATTCGTGGCTACACCTTC. Translated: CSATKTGTGIRGYTF.

This clonotype appeared once. V gene TRBV4-1 combines with J gene TRBJ2-3; D is unresolved. Germline CDR1 is MGHRA and CDR2 is YSYEKL. CDR3 length: 15 residues. V was trimmed by 1 base and J by 1 base, leaving 9 bases between them. For the CDR3, the DNA is TGCGCCAGCAGCCAAGTTGAGATACGCACAGATACGCAGTATTTT. It translates to CASSQVEIRTDTQYF.

This clonotype occurred a few times. The gene calls are TRBV21-1 and TRBJ2-3. TRBV21-1 counts as a pseudogene. The CDR3 length is 18 residues. This CDR3 reads CASSKGPGHVLNTDTQYF. DNA for the CDR3: TGTGCCAGCAGCAAAGGACCTGGCCACGTCCTTAACACAGATACGCAGTATTTT.

This clonotype was seen a few times. This rearrangement joins TRBV12-3 or TRBV12-4 to TRBJ2-1; TRBD2 matches 13 bases. CDR3 size: 17 residues. J was trimmed by 4 bases and V by 2 bases; bases with no gene match: 5. The CDR3 region has the DNA TGTGCCAGCAGTTTACAGACTAGCGGGGGGCAATACAATGAGCAGTTCTTC. Residues: CASSLQTSGGQYNEQFF.

This clonotype has ten or more counts. V and J are TRBV29-1 and TRBJ1-5; D perhaps matches TRBD1 (5 bases). The CDR3 runs 14 residues. Trimming took off 7 bases at V and 1 base at J, with 14 bases between the two ends. CDR1 and CDR2 (germline): SQVTM, ANQGSEA. CDR3 nucleotides: TGCAGCGAGCAGGGTTTGAGGAGCAATCAGCCCCAGCATTTT. The encoded protein is CSEQGLRSNQPQHF.

This clonotype was detected a few times. The chain recombines TRBV24-1 with TRBJ2-3; 10 nucleotides align to TRBD2. V lost 3 bases to trimming and J lost 0 bases; unmatched junction nucleotides: 8. Germline-derived CDR1 and CDR2 are KGHDR and SFDVKD. This CDR3 is built from 18 residues. This CDR3 reads CATSDPLRTSGSTDTQYF. The DNA for the CDR3 is TGTGCCACCAGTGATCCACTTAGGACTAGCGGAAGCACAGATACGCAGTATTTT.

The rearrangement uses TRBV10-3 and TRBJ2-3, with a possible D match to TRBD2 (7 bases). The germline V gene encodes CDR1 ENHRY and CDR2 SYGVKD. This CDR3 spans 16 amino acids. Trimming took 6 bases from V and 3 from J, leaving 19 bases between them. CDR3 amino acids: CAISGSKGGRTDTQYF. The CDR3 DNA follows: TGTGCCATCAGCGGCTCCAAGGGGGGGCGTACAGATACGCAGTATTTT.